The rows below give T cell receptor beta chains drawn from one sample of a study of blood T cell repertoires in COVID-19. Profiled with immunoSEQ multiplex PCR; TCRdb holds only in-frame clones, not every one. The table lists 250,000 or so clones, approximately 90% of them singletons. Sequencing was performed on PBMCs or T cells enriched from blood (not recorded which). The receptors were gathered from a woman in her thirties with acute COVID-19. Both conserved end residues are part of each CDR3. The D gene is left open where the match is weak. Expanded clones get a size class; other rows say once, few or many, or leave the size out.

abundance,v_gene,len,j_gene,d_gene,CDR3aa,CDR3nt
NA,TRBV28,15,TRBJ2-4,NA,CASSWDTGGVNIQYF,TGTGCCAGCAGTTGGGATACAGGGGGGGTAAACATTCAGTACTTC
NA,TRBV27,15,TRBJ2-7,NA,CASSLSDDSSYEQYF,TGTGCCAGCAGTTTATCTGACGACAGCTCCTACGAGCAGTACTTC
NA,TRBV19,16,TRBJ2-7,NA,CASSITTTFKNYEQYF,TGTGCCAGTAGTATAACTACCACCTTCAAAAACTACGAGCAGTACTTC
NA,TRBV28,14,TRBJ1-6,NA,CASRSPGVNSPLHF,TGTGCAAGCAGGTCACCCGGGGTGAATTCACCCCTCCACTTT
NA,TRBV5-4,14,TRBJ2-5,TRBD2,CASSLRTSKETQYF,TGTGCCAGCAGCTTGCGGACTAGCAAAGAGACCCAGTACTTC
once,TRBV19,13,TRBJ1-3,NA,CASKAFSGNTIYF,TGTGCCAGTAAAGCCTTCTCTGGAAACACCATATATTTT
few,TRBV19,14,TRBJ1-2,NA,CASSIGGDNYGYTF,TGTGCCAGTAGTATCGGCGGAGATAACTATGGCTACACCTTC
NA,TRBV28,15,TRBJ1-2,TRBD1,CASSQGTGGVYGYTF,TGTGCCAGCAGCCAAGGGACAGGGGGCGTCTATGGCTACACCTTC
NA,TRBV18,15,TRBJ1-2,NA,CASSSLIRDQTGYTF,TGTGCCAGCTCATCCCTTATCAGGGATCAGACCGGCTACACCTTC
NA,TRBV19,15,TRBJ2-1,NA,CASSIGDSSYNEQFF,TGTGCCAGTAGTATCGGAGATAGCTCCTACAATGAGCAGTTCTTC
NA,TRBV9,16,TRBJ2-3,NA,CASSPAGWGSVDTQYF,TGTGCCAGCAGCCCAGCAGGATGGGGCTCTGTAGATACGCAGTATTTT
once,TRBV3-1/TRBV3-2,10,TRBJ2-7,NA,CAFSSYEQYF,TGTGCCTTTTCTTCCTACGAGCAGTACTTC
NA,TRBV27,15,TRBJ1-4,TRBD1,CASRVGQGAWEKLFF,TGTGCCAGTCGAGTTGGGCAGGGGGCATGGGAAAAACTGTTTTTT
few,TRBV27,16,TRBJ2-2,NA,CASSSGGTPWTGELFF,TGTGCCAGCAGTTCCGGCGGGACCCCTTGGACCGGGGAGCTGTTTTTT
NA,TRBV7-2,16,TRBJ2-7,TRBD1,CASSLNGAWDRGQQYF,TGTGCCAGCAGCTTAAATGGTGCGTGGGACAGGGGGCAGCAGTACTTC
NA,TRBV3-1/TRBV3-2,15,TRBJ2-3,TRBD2,CASSHGTSGGNTQYF,TGTGCCAGCAGCCACGGGACTAGCGGGGGTAATACGCAGTATTTT
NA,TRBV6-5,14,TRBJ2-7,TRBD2,CASSPAGVGYEQYF,TGTGCCAGCAGTCCAGCGGGAGTCGGATACGAGCAGTACTTC
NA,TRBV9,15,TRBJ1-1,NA,CASSVDGREDTEAFF,TGTGCCAGCAGCGTAGACGGGAGGGAAGACACTGAAGCTTTCTTT
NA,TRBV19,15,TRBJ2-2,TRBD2,CASKGTSGSPGELFF,TGTGCCAGTAAGGGGACTAGCGGGAGTCCCGGGGAGCTGTTTTTT
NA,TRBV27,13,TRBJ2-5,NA,CASSYRTQETQYF,TGTGCCAGCAGTTACAGGACCCAAGAGACCCAGTACTTC
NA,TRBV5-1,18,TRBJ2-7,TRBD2,CASSFANPLPGLEYEQYF,TGCGCCAGCAGCTTTGCCAACCCCCTACCGGGACTAGAATACGAGCAGTACTTC
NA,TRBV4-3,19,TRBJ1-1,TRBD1,CASSLTWGTGTGFGTEAFF,TGCGCCAGCAGCCTAACCTGGGGCACCGGGACAGGGTTCGGGACTGAAGCTTTCTTT
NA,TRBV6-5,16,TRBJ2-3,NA,CASSYGSASGTDTQYF,TGTGCCAGCAGTTACGGTTCGGCTAGCGGCACAGATACGCAGTATTTT
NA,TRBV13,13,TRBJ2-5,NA,CASSLVGRETQYF,TGTGCCAGCAGCTTAGTGGGGAGGGAGACCCAGTACTTC
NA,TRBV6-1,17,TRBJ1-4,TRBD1,CASSGDYGQGVGEKLFF,TGTGCCAGCAGTGGAGACTATGGACAGGGGGTAGGGGAAAAACTGTTTTTT
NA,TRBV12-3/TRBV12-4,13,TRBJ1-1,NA,CASISNPDTQAFF,TGTGCCAGCATCTCGAACCCGGACACGCAAGCTTTCTTT
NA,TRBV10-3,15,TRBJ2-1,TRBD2,CAISEGTSGHNEQFF,TGTGCCATCAGTGAGGGGACTAGCGGGCACAATGAGCAGTTCTTC
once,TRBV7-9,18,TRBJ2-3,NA,CASSAAHLGLSSTDTQYF,TGTGCCAGCAGCGCCGCCCACCTGGGACTTTCCTCCACAGATACGCAGTATTTT
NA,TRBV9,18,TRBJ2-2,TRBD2,CASSPLERLAGRGGELFF,TGTGCCAGCAGCCCCCTGGAGAGACTAGCGGGAAGGGGCGGGGAGCTGTTTTTT
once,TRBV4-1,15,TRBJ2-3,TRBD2,CASSLKAGVSDTQYF,TGCGCCAGCAGCCTAAAAGCGGGAGTATCGGATACGCAGTATTTT
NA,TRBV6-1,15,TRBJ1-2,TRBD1,CASSEGGQGAWGYTF,TGTGCCAGCAGTGAAGGGGGACAGGGGGCTTGGGGCTACACCTTC
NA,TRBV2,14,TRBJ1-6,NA,CASSVEGGNSPLHF,TGTGCCAGCAGTGTCGAGGGGGGGAATTCACCCCTCCACTTT
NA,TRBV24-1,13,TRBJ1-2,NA,CATSDDNGNGYTF,TGTGCCACCAGTGACGACAATGGAAATGGCTACACCTTC
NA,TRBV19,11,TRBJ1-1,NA,CASSGRGEAFF,TGTGCCAGCTCTGGACGGGGAGAAGCTTTCTTT
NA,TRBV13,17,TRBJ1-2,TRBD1,CASSLSKKGAGDYGYTF,TGTGCCAGCAGCCTCTCAAAGAAGGGGGCAGGTGACTATGGCTACACCTTC
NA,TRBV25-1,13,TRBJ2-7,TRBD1,CASSNGQGYEQYF,TGTGCCAGCAGTAACGGACAGGGTTACGAGCAGTACTTC
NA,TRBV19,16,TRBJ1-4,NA,CASSPRTATKNEKLFF,TGTGCCAGTAGTCCGCGCACAGCTACCAAGAATGAAAAACTGTTTTTT
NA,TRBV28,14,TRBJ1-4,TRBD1,CASTTGQGNEKLFF,TGTGCCAGCACAACGGGACAGGGTAATGAAAAACTGTTTTTT
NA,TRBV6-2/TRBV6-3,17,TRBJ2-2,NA,CASSPMLGIYSSGELFF,TGTGCCAGCAGCCCAATGCTTGGAATATACAGTTCCGGGGAGCTGTTTTTT
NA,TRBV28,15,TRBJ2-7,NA,CASSLTRGPLYEQYF,TGTGCCAGCAGTTTGACTCGGGGTCCCCTCTACGAGCAGTACTTC
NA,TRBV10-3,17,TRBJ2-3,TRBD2,CAISGGGPSLSTDTQYF,TGTGCCATCAGCGGCGGGGGTCCGAGCCTTAGCACAGATACGCAGTATTTT
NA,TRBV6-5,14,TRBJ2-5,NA,CASSPRDNGETQYF,TGTGCCAGCAGTCCAAGAGACAATGGGGAGACCCAGTACTTC
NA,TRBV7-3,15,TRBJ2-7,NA,CASTLRVPSSYEQYF,TGTGCCAGCACCCTCCGAGTACCTAGCTCCTACGAGCAGTACTTC
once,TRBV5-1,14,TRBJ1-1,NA,CASSLGLMNTEAFF,TGCGCCAGCAGCTTGGGACTAATGAACACTGAAGCTTTCTTT
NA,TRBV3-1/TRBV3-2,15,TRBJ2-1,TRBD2,CASSPREVSYNEQFF,TGTGCCAGCAGCCCGCGGGAGGTGTCCTACAATGAGCAGTTCTTC
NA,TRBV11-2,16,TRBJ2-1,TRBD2,CASSLGIGLAGDEQFF,TGTGCCAGCAGCTTAGGAATCGGACTAGCGGGTGATGAGCAGTTCTTC